These 3 T cell receptor beta chains originate from one sample sequenced in a study of cytomegalovirus exposure and HLA in healthy donors. The PCR had 60 Vbeta and 13 Jbeta primers. Only in-frame clones appear in the TCRdb table, and some are missing; sequencing was by immunoSEQ multiplex PCR. The sample holds a few hundred thousand clones; 75% to 85% are singletons and the top ten take roughly 0.31%. Sequenced: PBMCs. The receptors derive from a girl aged 2-10 years in good health and CMV-seronegative.

The chain employs TRBV7-3 and TRBJ2-4, with TRBD2 as a possible D gene (5 bases). The ends were cut back, 2 bases at V and 1 base at J, with 15 bases in the middle. The germline CDR1 and CDR2 sequences are SGHTA and FQGTGA. CDR3 length: 17 residues. CDR3 residues: CASSLGVYRGAKNIQYF. For the CDR3, the DNA is TGTGCCAGCAGCTTAGGAGTTTACCGAGGGGCCAAAAACATTCAGTACTTC.

The rearrangement uses TRBV13 and TRBJ2-7, with TRBD1 matching 8 bases. The V segment lost 4 bases and the J segment 2 bases; nucleotides outside the gene matches: 7. The CDR3 contains 15 residues. Germline CDR1 is PRHDT and CDR2 is FYEKMQ (reference sequence). In nucleotides, the CDR3 is TGTGCCAGCAGCTACACCGGGACAGGAACCTACGAGCAGTACTTC. Its protein is CASSYTGTGTYEQYF.

The V call is TRBV19, the J call TRBJ2-7; TRBD2 might be the D (5 bases). The germline V gene encodes CDR1 LNHDA and CDR2 SQIVND (reference sequence). The CDR3 length is 15 residues. The V and J ends lost 5 bases and 1 base respectively, with 15 bases between them. CDR3: CASSFGPGGSYEQYF. CDR3 nucleotides: TGTGCCAGTAGTTTTGGTCCAGGAGGTTCCTACGAGCAGTACTTC.